These T cell receptor beta chains were read from a single sample in a study of blood T cell repertoires in COVID-19. Generated by immunoSEQ multiplex PCR, the TCRdb table keeps only in-frame clones and is missing some. The data hold 200,000 to 300,000 clones, with approximately 86% observed a single time. Input material: PBMCs or T cells enriched from blood (not recorded which). The receptor source for this set is a woman in her forties with acute COVID-19. The CDR3 runs from the conserved cysteine through the conserved F or W. Fields, in order: J gene, V gene, D gene, clone size, CDR3 protein, CDR3 DNA. The D gene is left open where the match is weak. Some rows have no size entry. The others give once, few or many, or a class for an expanded clone.

>TRBJ2-7|TRBV7-6|NA|once
CASSLERSGYEQYF
TGTGCCAGCAGCTTAGAGAGGTCGGGGTACGAGCAGTACTTC
>TRBJ1-1|TRBV29-1|TRBD1|many
CSVTTGTENTEAFF
TGCAGCGTTACAACCGGGACAGAGAACACTGAAGCTTTCTTT
>TRBJ2-2|TRBV11-3|TRBD2|NA
CASSLAWVGGSRDGELFF
TGTGCCAGCAGCTTAGCTTGGGTTGGCGGGAGTCGGGACGGGGAGCTGTTTTTT
>TRBJ2-2|TRBV5-1|NA|NA
CASSEGQGTGELFF
TGCGCCAGCAGCGAAGGACAAGGGACCGGGGAGCTGTTTTTT
>TRBJ2-7|TRBV4-1|NA|NA
CASSQEERARVEQYF
TGCGCCAGCAGCCAGGAGGAGCGGGCCCGGGTCGAGCAGTACTTC
>TRBJ2-2|TRBV2|TRBD2|NA
CASRGGTNTGELFF
TGTGCCAGCCGCGGGGGGACGAACACCGGGGAGCTGTTTTTT
>TRBJ2-7|TRBV19|NA|NA
CASKRTGVGTYEQYF
TGTGCCAGTAAGCGTACGGGAGTGGGGACCTACGAGCAGTACTTC
>TRBJ2-2|TRBV9|NA|NA
CASSVDPGVNTGELFF
TGTGCCAGCAGCGTAGATCCGGGGGTAAACACCGGGGAGCTGTTTTTT
>TRBJ2-1|TRBV14|NA|NA
CASSHYRVDEQFF
TGTGCCAGCAGCCATTACAGGGTCGATGAGCAGTTCTTC
>TRBJ2-2|TRBV4-2|NA|NA
CASSQEGRLVSGELFF
TGTGCCAGCAGCCAAGAGGGTCGACTAGTGAGCGGGGAGCTGTTTTTT
>TRBJ1-1|TRBV6-1|TRBD1|NA
CASSETGTGDTEAFF
TGTGCCAGCAGTGAGACCGGGACAGGGGACACTGAAGCTTTCTTT
>TRBJ2-2|TRBV5-4|NA|few
CASSLEAGRTFGELFF
TGTGCCAGCAGCTTGGAGGCGGGCCGTACCTTCGGGGAGCTGTTTTTT
>TRBJ2-7|TRBV24-1|NA|NA
CATSNEQGPPYEQYF
TGTGCCACCAGTAATGAACAGGGACCTCCCTACGAGCAGTACTTC
>TRBJ2-7|TRBV19|NA|NA
CARSLTYEQYF
TGTGCCAGGAGCTTAACCTACGAGCAGTACTTC
>TRBJ1-2|TRBV30|TRBD1|NA
CAWSIRGLGDGYTF
TGTGCCTGGAGTATCAGGGGGCTAGGGGATGGCTACACCTTC
>TRBJ2-3|TRBV18|TRBD1|NA
CASSPPGQGTISTDTQYF
TGTGCCAGCTCACCACCGGGACAGGGGACCATAAGCACAGATACGCAGTATTTT
>TRBJ2-7|TRBV5-1|TRBD2|NA
CASSPLAGQGNYEQYF
TGCGCCAGCAGCCCACTAGCGGGGCAGGGGAACTACGAGCAGTACTTC
>TRBJ1-5|TRBV19|TRBD1|NA
CASSTTGQARGQPQHF
TGTGCCAGTAGTACCACCGGACAGGCTAGGGGTCAGCCCCAGCATTTT
>TRBJ1-3|TRBV9|NA|NA
CASSTRSEVHSGNTIYF
TGTGCCAGCAGCACCCGGTCCGAGGTTCACTCTGGAAACACCATATATTTT
>TRBJ2-5|TRBV10-2|NA|NA
CASSESWAGPFSDQYF
TGCGCCAGCAGTGAGTCTTGGGCAGGGCCCTTTAGTGACCAGTACTTC
>TRBJ2-1|TRBV7-9|NA|NA
CASSLVVGDEQFF
TGTGCCAGCAGCTTAGTAGTAGGGGATGAGCAGTTCTTC
>TRBJ1-6|TRBV5-1|NA|NA
CASSLDPGYNSPLHF
TGCGCCAGCAGCTTGGACCCAGGGTATAATTCACCCCTCCACTTT
>TRBJ1-1|TRBV28|NA|NA
CASVGVGTEAFF
TGTGCCAGCGTAGGGGTTGGTACTGAAGCTTTCTTT
>TRBJ1-4|TRBV6-5|NA|NA
CASSKTTATNEKLFF
TGTGCCAGCAGTAAAACCACGGCAACTAATGAAAAACTGTTTTTT
>TRBJ1-2|TRBV6-5|NA|many
CASSSGTTHGYTF
TGTGCCAGCAGTTCCGGGACAACGCATGGCTACACCTTC
>TRBJ2-1|TRBV9|NA|NA
CASSADSATYNEQFF
TGTGCCAGCAGCGCCGACTCAGCCACCTACAATGAGCAGTTCTTC
>TRBJ2-1|TRBV29-1|TRBD1|NA
CSVDRTGGKGEQFF
TGCAGCGTTGATCGGACAGGGGGCAAGGGTGAGCAGTTCTTC
>TRBJ2-7|TRBV24-1|TRBD2|NA
CATSESTPSGRAYEQYF
TGTGCCACCAGTGAGTCCACTCCTAGCGGGAGGGCCTACGAGCAGTACTTC
>TRBJ1-2|TRBV7-3|TRBD1|NA
CASSLTSGGGYTF
TGTGCCAGCAGCTTAACGTCAGGGGGTGGCTACACCTTC
>TRBJ2-1|TRBV15|NA|NA
CATSRRRSSYNEQFF
TGTGCCACCAGCAGACGGAGGAGCTCCTACAATGAGCAGTTCTTC
>TRBJ2-7|TRBV5-1|TRBD1|NA
CASSLASTGVVTEQYF
TGCGCCAGCAGCTTGGCGTCAACAGGGGTCGTTACCGAGCAGTACTTC
>TRBJ2-1|TRBV11-3|TRBD2|NA
CASSQDASGQFF
TGTGCCAGCAGCCAAGATGCTAGCGGACAGTTCTTC
>TRBJ1-3|TRBV5-1|NA|NA
CASSPTGSPGNTIYF
TGCGCCAGCAGCCCCACAGGGAGTCCTGGAAACACCATATATTTT
>TRBJ2-5|TRBV10-1|TRBD1|once
CASSESGQGTETQYF
TGCGCCAGCAGTGAGTCGGGACAGGGAACAGAGACCCAGTACTTC
>TRBJ1-6|TRBV5-4|TRBD1|NA
CASSGDRAYNSPLHF
TGTGCCAGCAGTGGGGACAGGGCCTATAATTCACCCCTCCACTTT
>TRBJ2-7|TRBV10-1|TRBD2|NA
CASSESVTSGSLEQYF
TGCGCCAGCAGTGAGTCGGTGACTAGCGGGAGTCTCGAGCAGTACTTC
>TRBJ2-7|TRBV4-1|NA|NA
CASSEEQGREQYF
TGCGCCAGCAGCGAGGAACAGGGTAGGGAGCAGTACTTC
>TRBJ2-7|TRBV27|NA|few
CASSSYPSYEQYF
TGTGCCAGCAGTTCCTACCCCTCCTACGAGCAGTACTTC
>TRBJ2-5|TRBV6-5|NA|once
CATSLYAETQYF
TGTGCCACAAGCCTCTATGCGGAGACCCAGTACTTC
>TRBJ2-7|TRBV27|TRBD2|NA
CASRSGGSSYEQYF
TGTGCCAGCAGATCGGGGGGGAGCTCCTACGAGCAGTACTTC
>TRBJ1-2|TRBV19|NA|NA
CASIPRPGGAYGYTF
TGTGCCAGTATCCCCCGGCCGGGCGGGGCTTATGGCTACACCTTC
>TRBJ1-2|TRBV3-1/TRBV3-2|NA|NA
CASTPRGDSYGYTF
TGTGCCAGCACCCCCCGGGGGGATAGCTATGGCTACACCTTC
>TRBJ1-6|TRBV18|NA|NA
CASSPGSERGSPLHF
TGTGCCAGCTCACCCGGATCCGAAAGAGGTTCACCCCTCCACTTT
>TRBJ1-4|TRBV11-3|NA|NA
CASSAATYSDEKLFF
TGTGCCAGCAGCGCAGCGACTTACTCGGATGAAAAACTGTTTTTT
>TRBJ2-7|TRBV5-1|NA|NA
CASSLGSSYEQYF
TGCGCCAGCAGCTTGGGGAGTTCCTACGAGCAGTACTTC
>TRBJ1-2|TRBV5-5|NA|NA
CASSSGTLLYGYTF
TGTGCCAGCAGCTCCGGGACACTTCTCTATGGCTACACCTTC
>TRBJ1-1|TRBV30|NA|NA
CAWSVQVYTEAFF
TGTGCCTGGAGTGTACAGGTGTACACTGAAGCTTTCTTT
>TRBJ1-1|TRBV25-1|NA|NA
CASSTLRRGNTEAFF
TGTGCCAGCAGTACCCTTCGCAGGGGCAACACTGAAGCTTTCTTT
>TRBJ1-5|TRBV15|TRBD1|NA
CATSRASGTANQPQHF
TGTGCCACCAGCAGAGCATCCGGGACAGCTAATCAGCCCCAGCATTTT
>TRBJ2-3|TRBV11-3|NA|few
CASIGRGSTDTQYF
TGTGCCAGCATCGGCCGGGGGAGCACAGATACGCAGTATTTT
>TRBJ2-5|TRBV5-1|TRBD1|NA
CASSLLGTVETQYF
TGCGCCAGCAGCTTGCTCGGGACAGTGGAGACCCAGTACTTC
>TRBJ1-1|TRBV12-5|TRBD1|NA
CASGLVLDRRGTEAFF
TGTGCTAGTGGTTTGGTACTGGACAGGAGAGGAACTGAAGCTTTCTTT
>TRBJ2-1|TRBV2|TRBD1|NA
CASSSTGVDEQFF
TGTGCCAGCAGTTCTACAGGGGTGGATGAGCAGTTCTTC
>TRBJ2-7|TRBV25-1|TRBD1|few
CASSEDRGNYEQYF
TGTGCCAGCAGTGAAGACAGGGGGAACTACGAGCAGTACTTC
>TRBJ2-7|TRBV19|TRBD2|NA
CASSEPGLAGDEQYF
TGTGCCAGTAGCGAACCGGGACTAGCGGGAGACGAGCAGTACTTC
>TRBJ2-3|TRBV19|NA|NA
CASSPRVTDTQYF
TGTGCCAGTAGTCCGCGCGTCACAGATACGCAGTATTTT
>TRBJ2-1|TRBV11-3|NA|once
CASSLDLRSYNEQFF
TGTGCCAGCAGCTTAGATCTTCGGTCCTACAATGAGCAGTTCTTC
>TRBJ1-5|TRBV19|TRBD1|NA
CASSLQGTQYPQHF
TGTGCCAGTAGTTTACAGGGGACCCAATACCCCCAGCATTTT
>TRBJ2-5|TRBV5-1|TRBD2|NA
CASSLGTGGQETQYF
TGCGCCAGCAGTCTTGGGACGGGAGGGCAAGAGACCCAGTACTTC
>TRBJ2-7|TRBV29-1|NA|NA
CSVGGGSSYEQYF
TGCAGCGTTGGCGGAGGGAGCTCCTACGAGCAGTACTTC